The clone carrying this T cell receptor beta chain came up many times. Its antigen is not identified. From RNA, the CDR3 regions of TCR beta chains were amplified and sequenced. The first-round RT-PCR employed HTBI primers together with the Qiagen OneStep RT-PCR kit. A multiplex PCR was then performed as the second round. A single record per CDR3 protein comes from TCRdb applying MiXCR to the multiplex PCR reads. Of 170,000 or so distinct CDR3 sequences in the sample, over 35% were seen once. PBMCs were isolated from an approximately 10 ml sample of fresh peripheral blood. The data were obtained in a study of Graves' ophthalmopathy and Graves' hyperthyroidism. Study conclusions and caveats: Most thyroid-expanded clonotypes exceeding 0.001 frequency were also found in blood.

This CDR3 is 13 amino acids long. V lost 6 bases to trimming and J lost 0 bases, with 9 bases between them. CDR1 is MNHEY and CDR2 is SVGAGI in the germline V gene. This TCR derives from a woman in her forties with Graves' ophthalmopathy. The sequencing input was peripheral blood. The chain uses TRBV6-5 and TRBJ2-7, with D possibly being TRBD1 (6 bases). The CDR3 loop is CASRPGHSYEQYF. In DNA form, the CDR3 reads TGTGCCAGCAGACCGGGACACTCCTACGAGCAGTACTTC.